The sequence of this T cell receptor (beta chain) was determined in a study of CD8 T cells in Susac syndrome. With random hexamers, reverse transcription was performed on about 0.5 to 1 ug of RNA. The CDR3 of TCR beta was amplified by immunoSEQ multiplex PCR across 54 Vbeta and 13 Jbeta. MiXCR, applied by TCRdb to the immunoSEQ multiplex PCR reads, yields one record per CDR3 protein. The table includes about 210,000 distinct CDR3 sequences, about 95% detected once. Concerning this clonotype: The antigen remains undetermined.

Looked up from germline, CDR1 is LGHDT and CDR2 is YNNKEL (reference sequence). The germline V and J ends were trimmed by 4 bases and 5 bases, with 14 bases remaining between them. The CDR3 runs 14 residues. Study-level points and caveats: As the study acknowledged, the number of individuals who were part of its TCR sequencing and HLA analysis was relatively small.

Negative isolation yielded the CD8+ and CD4+ T cells, while FACS enriched the TEMRA cells. The sample comprised CD4+ T cells from PBMCs. The TCR sequence derives from a human donor with multiple sclerosis. The chain has TRBV3-1 and TRBJ1-1; no definite D call. CDR3 sequence (DNA): TGTGCCAGCAGCCCGTCGGCTTTGGGAACTGAAGCTTTCTTT. This sequence encodes CASSPSALGTEAFF.